Given below is one T cell receptor beta chain in context. What it binds is unknown. This entry belongs to a study of cytotoxic CD8 clonotypes in ibrutinib-treated CLL. Study summary: The patient breakdown showed approximately 11 relapsed/refractory and around 16 treatment-naive cases, with some 18 IGHV unmutated. Samples averaged about 260,000 productive templates and 94,082 productive rearrangements. Study results and limitations: Stable or contracted on treatment, public clonotypes were also uncommon. The times at which samples were taken varied between sustained-remission and progressing patients.

Sequencing used immunoSEQ multiplex PCR; TCRdb keeps in-frame clones, though not all of them. The sample has approximately 40,000 clones, roughly 72% seen once. The sequence derives from a human donor with chronic lymphocytic leukemia. This specimen was PBMCs, taken at disease progression, from a patient treated with ibrutinib.

CDR3 nucleotides: TGTGCCTGGAGTGTAGGGGGTTATAGTGGAAACACCATATATTTT. This encodes CAWSVGGYSGNTIYF. The gene calls are TRBV30 and TRBJ1-3, with D maybe TRBD1 (6 bases). This CDR3 has 15 amino acids. V gave up 0 bases and J gave up 3 bases, with 12 bases separating them. From germline, CDR1 is GTSNPN and CDR2 SVGIG (reference sequence).